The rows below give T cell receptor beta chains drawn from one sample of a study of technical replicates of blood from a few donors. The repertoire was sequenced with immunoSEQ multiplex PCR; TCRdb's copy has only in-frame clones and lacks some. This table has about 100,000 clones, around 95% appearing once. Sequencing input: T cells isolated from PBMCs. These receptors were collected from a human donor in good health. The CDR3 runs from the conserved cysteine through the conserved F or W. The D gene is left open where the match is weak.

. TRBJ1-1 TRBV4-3 TGCGCCAGCAGCCAAGAGAATTTTTACAGGCCCTGGCACACTGAAGCTTTCTTT CASSQENFYRPWHTEAFF
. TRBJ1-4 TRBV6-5 TGTGCCAGCAGTTACTCGGGAAGGGAGGGGGAAAAACTGTTTTTT CASSYSGREGEKLFF
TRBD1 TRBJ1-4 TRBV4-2 TGTGCCAGCAGCCAAGTATCGGCAGGGGGTTACACTAATGAAAAACTGTTTTTT CASSQVSAGGYTNEKLFF
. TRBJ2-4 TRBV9 TGTGCCAGCAGCGTAACGGGAGCCAAAAACATTCAGTACTTC CASSVTGAKNIQYF
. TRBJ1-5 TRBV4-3 TGCGCCAGCAGCCAAGAACGGGGGAGCAATCAGCCCCAGCATTTT CASSQERGSNQPQHF
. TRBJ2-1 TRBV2 TGTGCCAGCAGTTTATTAAATGAGCAGTTCTTC CASSLLNEQFF
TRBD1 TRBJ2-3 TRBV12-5 TGTGCTAGTGGTTACGGACAGGGCACAGATACGCAGTATTTT CASGYGQGTDTQYF
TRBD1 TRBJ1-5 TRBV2 TGTGCCAGCAGGGCTGGGACAGGGGATAATCAGCCCCAGCATTTT CASRAGTGDNQPQHF
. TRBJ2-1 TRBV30 TGTGCCTGGAGTGTTATTCGGAATGAGCAGTTCTTC CAWSVIRNEQFF
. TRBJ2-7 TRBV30 TGTGCCTGGAGTGTAAAAAGCGGCACCTACGAGCAGTACTTC CAWSVKSGTYEQYF
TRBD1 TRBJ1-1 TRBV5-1 TGCGCCAGCAGCTTTGGGACAGGGACTGAAGCTTTCTTT CASSFGTGTEAFF
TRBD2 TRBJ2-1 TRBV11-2 TGTGCCAGCAGCGTACCGGGACTAGCGGGAGAGAATGAGCAGTTCTTC CASSVPGLAGENEQFF
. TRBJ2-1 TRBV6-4 TGTGCCAGCAGTGTCGAGACTACCCACAATGAGCAGTTCTTC CASSVETTHNEQFF
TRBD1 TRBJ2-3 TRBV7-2 TGTGCCAGCAGCTTCGGACAGGGGACAGATACGCAGTATTTT CASSFGQGTDTQYF
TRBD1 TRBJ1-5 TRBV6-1 TGTGCCAGTGAGGGACAGTACAATCAGCCCCAGCATTTT CASEGQYNQPQHF
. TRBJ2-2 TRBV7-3 TGTGCCAGCAGCTCGGACTGGAACACCGGGGAGCTGTTTTTT CASSSDWNTGELFF